The source of this T cell receptor (beta chain) is a study of regulatory T cells in long-lasting Graves disease. Time point defined: newly diagnosed GD, antithyroid drugs for less than 3 months. Generation of the TCR library employed RNA extracted from PBMCs. Construction of the TCR beta libraries employed iRepertoire HTBI primers in conjunction with Arm-PCR of CDR3 regions. TCRdb re-derived calls from the multiplex PCR reads in MiXCR, one entry per CDR3 protein. The sample contains some 600,000 distinct CDR3 sequences, 16% of which appear only once. Points from the study as a whole: The number of shared public clonotypes was higher in persistent patients (2,741) than new patients (about 910).

To note about this clonotype: Antigen specificity is unknown.

Another study also made use of these data, one on T cells in Graves' hyperthyroidism and ophthalmopathy. That paper notes: Diagnoses were established using clinical symptoms, serum thyroxine and TRAb, thyroid ultrasound and orbital computed tomography. With the HTBI primer set, the TCR CDR3 went through a first round of RT-PCR.

The source was peripheral blood mononuclear cells (PBMCs), collected at new diagnosis, from a patient treated with antithyroid drugs. The sequence came from a man aged 18 to 29 with Graves disease.

The CDR3 is CASSLSGTSGRMGNEQFF. CDR3 DNA sequence: TGTGCCAGCAGTTTATCCGGGACTAGCGGGAGGATGGGCAATGAGCAGTTCTTC. The J gene is TRBJ2-1, the V gene TRBV27; 15 bases map to TRBD2. This CDR3 is 18 amino acids long. Germline V gene sequence: CDR1 MNHEY, CDR2 SMNVEV (reference sequence). The V and J ends lost 0 bases and 6 bases, in that order; junction bases with no gene match: 6.